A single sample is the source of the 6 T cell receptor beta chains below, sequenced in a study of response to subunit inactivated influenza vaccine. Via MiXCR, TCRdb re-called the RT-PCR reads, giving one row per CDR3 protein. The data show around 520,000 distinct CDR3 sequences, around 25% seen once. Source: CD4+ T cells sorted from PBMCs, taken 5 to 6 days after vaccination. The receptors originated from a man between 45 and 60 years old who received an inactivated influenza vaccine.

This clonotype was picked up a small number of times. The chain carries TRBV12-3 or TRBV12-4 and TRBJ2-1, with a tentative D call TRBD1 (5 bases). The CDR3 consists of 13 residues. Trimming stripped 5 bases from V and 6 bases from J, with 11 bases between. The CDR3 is CASSRGQGNEQFF. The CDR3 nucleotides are TGTGCCAGCAGTCGTGGGCAGGGCAATGAGCAGTTCTTC.

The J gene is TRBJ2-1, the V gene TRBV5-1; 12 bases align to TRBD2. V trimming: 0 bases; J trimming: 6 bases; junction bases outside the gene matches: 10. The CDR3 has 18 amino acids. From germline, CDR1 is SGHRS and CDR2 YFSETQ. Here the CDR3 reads CASSLEGTSGLGGNEQFF. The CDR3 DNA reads TGCGCCAGCAGCTTGGAGGGGACTAGCGGGCTCGGGGGCAATGAGCAGTTCTTC.

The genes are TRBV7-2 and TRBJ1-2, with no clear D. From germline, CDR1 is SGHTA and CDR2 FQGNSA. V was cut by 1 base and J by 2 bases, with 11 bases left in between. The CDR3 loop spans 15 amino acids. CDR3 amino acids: CASSLVLRPNYGYTF. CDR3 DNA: TGTGCCAGCAGCTTAGTCCTCAGACCCAACTATGGCTACACCTTC.

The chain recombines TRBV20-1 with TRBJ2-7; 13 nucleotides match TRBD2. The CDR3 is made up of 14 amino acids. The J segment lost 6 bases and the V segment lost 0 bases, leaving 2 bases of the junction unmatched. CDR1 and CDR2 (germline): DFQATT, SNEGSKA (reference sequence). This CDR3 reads CSARDGLAGVEQYF. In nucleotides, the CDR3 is TGCAGTGCTAGAGATGGACTAGCGGGAGTCGAGCAGTACTTC.

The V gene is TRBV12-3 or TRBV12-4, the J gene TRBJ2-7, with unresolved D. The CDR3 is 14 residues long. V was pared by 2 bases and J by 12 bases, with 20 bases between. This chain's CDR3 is CASSLKGFRLAPYF. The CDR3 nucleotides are TGTGCCAGCAGTTTAAAGGGATTTCGACTCGCGCCGTACTTC.

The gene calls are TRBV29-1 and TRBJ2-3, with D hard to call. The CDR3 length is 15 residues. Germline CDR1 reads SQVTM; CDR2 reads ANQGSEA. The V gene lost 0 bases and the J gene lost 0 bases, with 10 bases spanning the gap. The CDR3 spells CSVEDRSYSTDTQYF. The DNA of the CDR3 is TGCAGCGTTGAAGATCGGAGTTATAGCACAGATACGCAGTATTTT.